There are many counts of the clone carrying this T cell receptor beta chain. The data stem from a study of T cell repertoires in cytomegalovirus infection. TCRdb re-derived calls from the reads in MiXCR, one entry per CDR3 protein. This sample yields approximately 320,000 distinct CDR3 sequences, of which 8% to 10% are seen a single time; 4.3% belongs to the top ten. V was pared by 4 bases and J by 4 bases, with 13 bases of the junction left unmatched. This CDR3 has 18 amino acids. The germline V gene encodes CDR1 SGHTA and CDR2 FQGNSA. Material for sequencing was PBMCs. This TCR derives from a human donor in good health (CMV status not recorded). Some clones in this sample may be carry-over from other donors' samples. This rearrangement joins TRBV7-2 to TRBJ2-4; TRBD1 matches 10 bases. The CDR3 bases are TGTGCCAGCAGCTCACGCCCGGGGGACAGGGGTACAAAAAACATTCAGTACTTC. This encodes CASSSRPGDRGTKNIQYF.